This TCR beta chain derives from a study of T-cell reconstitution after alpha-beta-depleted transplantation in children. From germline, CDR1 is MNHNS and CDR2 SASEGT. CDR3 length: 14 amino acids. V lost 10 bases and J lost 4; bases outside the gene matches: 8. This clonotype has only one observation. Its antigen is not identified. Study-wide results and caveats: A year post-transplant, T-cell counts and diversity derived mostly from newly produced T cells.

A TCRbeta library incorporating unique molecular identifiers was prepared. TCRdb itself ran the PCR reads through MiXCR, one entry per CDR3 protein. The sample lists 500,000 to 750,000 distinct CDR3 sequences; around 13% were seen once. The source material was PBMCs, mostly from graft donor cells, sampled 360 days after TCRalphabeta/CD19-depleted stem cell transplant. The chain carries TRBV6-1 and TRBJ2-7, with 12 bases matching TRBD2. The source of this sequence is a male patient younger than 18 who had a stem cell transplant for acute myeloid leukemia, so the T cells may come from the graft donor. CDR3 nucleotide sequence: TGTGCCACTATAGGACTAGCGGGATGGTACGAGCAGTACTTC. Translation gives CATIGLAGWYEQYF.